This T cell receptor (beta chain) was documented in a study of T cells expressing NK-cell markers. Study context: Of eight sequenced donors, seven were HCMV-seropositive and one HCMV-seronegative. Study findings and constraints: The leading position in the CD3+CD56-NKG2C+ fraction of several donors also went to these clonotypes.

The CDR3 runs to 15 residues. Germline V gene lookup returns CDR1 SGHDT and CDR2 YYEEEE. In the case of this clonotype: The antigen remains undetermined.

Each CDR3 protein gets one entry in TCRdb, which reprocessed the 5' RACE reads and gives no DNA. The sample yields roughly 450,000 distinct CDR3 sequences, of which the top ten take up approximately 1.4%. The sequence was obtained from a woman in her forties or fifties in good health. V is TRBV5-6 and J is TRBJ1-1. Sequenced input: blood T cells: a sorted CD56 or NKG2C T cell subset, CD4+ or CD8+ T cells, or bulk PBMC T cells (not recorded which). The CDR3 region is CASRRIRNMNTEAFF.